These 23 T cell receptor beta chains share one sample of origin, sequenced in a study of shared clonotypes between healthy human individuals. The repertoire was sequenced with immunoSEQ multiplex PCR; TCRdb's copy has only in-frame clones and lacks some. The repertoire consists of 1.5 million to 2.5 million clones, with 85% to 95% occurring once and the leading ten covering roughly 1%. Naive CD8 cells lacked CD45RO, underwent positive selection for CCR7 and left out terminally differentiated effector memory CD45RA+ cells. Sequenced material: naive CD8+ T cells sorted from blood. These receptors were collected from a man aged 18 to 35 in good health.

In regard to this clone: This sample includes further DNA sequences coding for the same CDR3. CDR3 in amino acids: CASSYSSSGRAYEQYF. The CDR3 DNA reads TGTGCCAGCAGTTACTCGAGTAGCGGGAGGGCCTACGAGCAGTACTTC. The rearrangement links TRBV6-5 to TRBJ2-7, with TRBD2 identical over 11 bases. Germline loops: CDR1 MNHEY, CDR2 SVGAGI. The CDR3 totals 16 residues. V shed 0 bases and J 2 bases; nucleotides not matched to a gene: 3.

The V and J genes are TRBV11-2 and TRBJ2-2; D possibly corresponds to TRBD2 (5 bases). The CDR3 is 12 residues long. Per germline, CDR1 SGHAT and CDR2 FQNNGV. Trimming took 11 bases from V and 4 from J, leaving 11 bases between them. The CDR3 DNA reads TGTGCCTTGGCCGGGGTCACCGGGGAGCTGTTTTTT. Protein product: CALAGVTGELFF.

CDR3 in amino acids: CASSQSAGDYNEQFF. CDR3 coding DNA: TGTGCCAGCAGCCAGAGCGCTGGAGATTACAATGAGCAGTTCTTC. The gene calls are TRBV4-2 and TRBJ2-1; D unclear. The CDR3 contains 15 residues. In germline, CDR1 is LGHNA, CDR2 YNFKEQ. The V and J ends lost 3 bases and 4 bases respectively, with 13 bases between them.

The V call is TRBV15, the J call TRBJ2-7; the match to TRBD2 covers 9 bases. J lost 5 bases, V lost 0 bases, and 2 bases had no gene match. From germline, CDR1 is LNHNV and CDR2 YYDKDF (reference sequence). The CDR3 length is 14 residues. Written as DNA, the CDR3 is TGTGCCACCAGCAGAGACAAGCGGGGGGACGAGCAGTACTTC. This codes for CATSRDKRGDEQYF.

This clone was found a few times. Within the sample, other DNA sequences also encode this same CDR3. This chain joins TRBV27 and TRBJ2-6; D not certain. The CDR3 has 13 residues. CDR1 is MNHEY, CDR2 SMNVEV, per germline (reference sequence). V was shortened by 5 bases and J by 2 bases, with 4 bases between the two germline ends. The CDR3 coding sequence is TGTGCCAGCAGTCTAACTGGGGCCAACGTCCTGACTTTC. Translated: CASSLTGANVLTF.

CDR3 sequence reads: CASSISINQPQHF. The CDR3 DNA reads TGTGCCAGTAGTATATCCATCAATCAGCCCCAGCATTTT. This chain links TRBV19 with TRBJ1-5; D call uncertain. Deletions cut 2 bases from V and 3 bases from J, with 5 bases between. The germline gives CDR1 LNHDA, CDR2 SQIVND (reference sequence). This CDR3 is built from 13 residues.

The chain employs TRBV6-1 and TRBJ2-7; no reliable D call. The germline gives CDR1 MNHNS, CDR2 SASEGT. This CDR3 comprises 13 residues. V was cut by 0 bases and J by 3 bases, with 6 bases left in between. CDR3 nucleotides: TGTGCCAGCAGTGAAGCGCCACTCTACGAGCAGTACTTC. It translates to CASSEAPLYEQYF.

This rearrangement joins TRBV27 to TRBJ2-1, with 9 bases identical to TRBD2. The CDR3 spans 14 residues. V was pared by 2 bases and J by 8 bases, with 4 bases of the junction left unmatched. Germline V CDR1 and CDR2: MNHEY, SMNVEV (reference sequence). CDR3 protein: CASSLAGGPDEQFF. CDR3 sequence (DNA): TGTGCCAGCAGTTTAGCGGGGGGGCCGGATGAGCAGTTCTTC.

V gene TRBV11-2 combines with J gene TRBJ2-7; unclear D gene. This CDR3 contains 14 residues. The germline V gene encodes CDR1 SGHAT and CDR2 FQNNGV. Trimming took off 0 bases at V and 5 bases at J, with 11 bases between the two ends. The CDR3, as DNA: TGTGCCAGCAGCTTAGAATGGTTCGGCCACGAGCAGTACTTC. This translates into CASSLEWFGHEQYF.

A note on this clone: Other nucleotide sequences from this sample produce the same CDR3. The chain couples TRBV27 to TRBJ1-1, with D perhaps matching TRBD1 (5 bases). Trimming left V 1 base short and J 5 bases short, with 11 bases between. The CDR3 totals 14 residues. The V gene's germline CDR1 is MNHEY and CDR2 SMNVEV (reference sequence). CDR3 residues: CASSLWGGGTEAFF. CDR3 nucleotide sequence: TGTGCCAGCAGTTTATGGGGTGGGGGGACTGAAGCTTTCTTT.

V and J are TRBV9 and TRBJ2-1; 8 nucleotides match TRBD2. CDR1 and CDR2 from the germline V gene are SGDLS and YYNGEE. CDR3 length: 17 amino acids. Losses at the gene ends were 3 bases for V and 7 bases for J; bases not matched to a gene: 15. The CDR3 sequence is CASSAHLGAGVDNEQFF. For the CDR3, the DNA is TGTGCCAGCAGCGCCCACCTGGGAGCGGGAGTGGATAATGAGCAGTTCTTC.

The chain couples TRBV5-5 to TRBJ2-7; 8 bases align to TRBD1. The CDR3 has 15 amino acids. V dropped 2 bases and J dropped 3; count of bases not matched to a gene: 7. Per the germline V gene, CDR1 is SGHKS and CDR2 is YYEKEE (reference sequence). CDR3 bases: TGTGCCAGCAGCTTCGGACAGGGCAAAAGCTACGAGCAGTACTTC. This gives the protein CASSFGQGKSYEQYF.

J is TRBJ2-7 and V is TRBV27, with D tentatively TRBD2 (8 bases). V was trimmed by 8 bases and J by 0 bases, leaving 17 bases between them. Germline-derived CDR1 and CDR2 are MNHEY and SMNVEV (reference sequence). This CDR3 comprises 15 residues. CDR3 region: CASRRGREVSYEQYF. The CDR3 DNA reads TGTGCCAGCCGTAGGGGGCGGGAGGTCTCCTACGAGCAGTACTTC.

The chain combines TRBV10-3 with TRBJ2-3; TRBD2 agrees at 14 bases. Germline CDR1 and CDR2: ENHRY and SYGVKD. The CDR3 extends over 19 amino acids. V lost 4 bases and J lost 1; bases outside the gene matches: 10. The CDR3 is CAISGGLAGVYAGTDTQYF. The CDR3 DNA sequence: TGTGCCATCAGTGGGGGACTAGCGGGGGTGTATGCGGGCACAGATACGCAGTATTTT.

This clone was seen only once. V and J are TRBV28 and TRBJ2-5; D remains unclear. In germline, CDR1 is MDHEN, CDR2 SYDVKM. With 1 base removed from V and 2 bases from J, the gap between germline ends came to 8 bases. The CDR3 length is 14 residues. CDR3 DNA: TGTGCCAGCAGTTTATTGGCAGGACAAGAGACCCAGTACTTC. Protein product: CASSLLAGQETQYF.

The rearrangement links TRBV9 to TRBJ2-3, with 11 nucleotides matching TRBD2. Germline assignment: CDR1 SGDLS and CDR2 YYNGEE. This CDR3 is built from 16 residues. V dropped 1 base and J dropped 4; count of bases not matched to a gene: 5. This CDR3 reads CASSVLAGGVADTQYF. The CDR3 DNA sequence: TGTGCCAGCAGCGTACTAGCGGGAGGTGTAGCAGATACGCAGTATTTT.

The rearrangement uses TRBV11-2 and TRBJ2-7, with 8 nucleotides matching TRBD2. The CDR3 totals 16 residues. Germline trimming cut 1 base from V and 6 bases from J; bases unmatched to any gene: 11. Germline V gene data show CDR1 as SGHAT and CDR2 as FQNNGV. DNA for the CDR3: TGTGCCAGCAGCTTAGTGGGACTAGACGGATCCACCGAGCAGTACTTC. It codes for CASSLVGLDGSTEQYF. Looking up the rest from reference TRBV11-2 and TRBJ2-7 gives the full variable domain: EAGVAQSPRYKIIEKRQSVAFWCNPISGHATLYWYQQILGQGPKLLIQFQNNGVVDDSQLPKDRFSAERLKGVDSTLKIQPAKLEDSAVYLCASSLVGLDGSTEQYFGPGTRLTVT.

The chain employs TRBV10-2 and TRBJ2-2; no clear D. V was cut by 3 bases and J by 7 bases, with 6 bases left in between. The germline V gene has CDR1 WSHSY and CDR2 SAAADI. The CDR3 is made up of 12 amino acids. CDR3 protein: CASSDVRGELFF. Written as DNA, the CDR3 is TGCGCCAGCAGTGACGTTCGCGGGGAGCTGTTTTTT.

The chain has TRBV9 and TRBJ2-3; a weak D match, TRBD1 (5 bases). The CDR3 runs 15 residues. Trimming shortened V by 0 bases and J by 6 bases, and 14 bases separated the two germline ends. Germline-derived CDR1 and CDR2 are SGDLS and YYNGEE. CDR3 sequence reads: CASSVVGAPSDTQYF. The CDR3 nucleotides are TGTGCCAGCAGCGTAGTTGGGGCCCCCTCGGATACGCAGTATTTT.

The rearrangement links TRBV7-9 to TRBJ1-1; perhaps TRBD1 as D (5 bases). The V end was cut by 8 bases, the J end by 0 bases, with 16 bases between. This CDR3 spans 15 amino acids. Germline CDR1 is SEHNR and CDR2 is FQNEAQ (reference sequence). The CDR3 nucleotides are TGTGCCAGCCGGGACTCCCTGGGCATGAACACTGAAGCTTTCTTT. This codes for CASRDSLGMNTEAFF.

J is TRBJ1-5 and V is TRBV11-2; perhaps TRBD1 as D (5 bases). V lost 5 bases to trimming and J lost 3 bases, with 17 bases between them. Germline lookup yields CDR1 SGHAT and CDR2 FQNNGV. The CDR3 has 16 residues. CDR3 bases: TGTGCCAGCAGCGAGGGGAGTCAGACCTTCAATCAGCCCCAGCATTTT. Translated: CASSEGSQTFNQPQHF.

The CDR3 region has the DNA TGTGCCAGCAGTGAAGCCGAGCGGGAACTTAACACCGGGGAGCTGTTTTTT. It codes for CASSEAERELNTGELFF. The chain combines TRBV6-1 with TRBJ2-2, with TRBD2 matching 7 bases. Germline lookup yields CDR1 MNHNS and CDR2 SASEGT. V shed 0 bases, J shed 2 bases, and the junction held 6 bases outside the gene matches. The CDR3 length is 17 residues.

This chain joins TRBV19 and TRBJ1-2; unclear D gene. CDR3 length equals 15 residues. With 6 bases removed from V and 1 base from J, the gap between germline ends came to 15 bases. Germline values: CDR1 LNHDA, CDR2 SQIVND (reference sequence). In nucleotides, the CDR3 is TGTGCCAGTAGCTTGGCTCAAAACTTTAACTATGGCTACACCTTC. Translated, it gives CASSLAQNFNYGYTF.